The sequence of this T cell receptor beta chain was determined in a study of OX40 agonist ivuxolimab in advanced cancers. Study context: Hepatocellular carcinoma, melanoma, renal cell or head and neck cancer affected the dose-escalation patients. Anti-PD-1, anti-PD-L1 or anti-CTLA-4 therapy given earlier was allowed, and approximately 40% had some. In three patients, partial responses were observed, one with hepatocellular carcinoma and two with cutaneous melanoma. Study-level results: In CD8+ T cells, expanded clones were on average more numerous than in CD4+.

Germline V gives CDR1 SGHVS, CDR2 FNYEAQ. Trimming removed 5 bases at V and 4 bases at J, with 15 bases between. The CDR3 runs to 15 residues. As concerns this clone: Antigen specificity is unknown.

TCRdb keeps only in-frame clones here, not all; method: immunoSEQ multiplex PCR. This table has 60,000 to 85,000 clones, around nine tenths appearing once. The sample was CD4+ or CD8+ T cells sorted from blood, taken in a trial of the OX40 agonist ivuxolimab. This receptor was obtained from an adult with an advanced solid tumor such as melanoma, head and neck, liver or kidney cancer. This chain uses TRBV7-6 with TRBJ1-3; D is ambiguous. Here the CDR3 reads CASSQFPAVGNTIYF. The CDR3 bases are TGTGCCAGCAGCCAGTTCCCAGCGGTAGGAAACACCATATATTTT.